Each of the 9 T cell receptor beta chains below was sequenced from the same sample in a study of cytomegalovirus exposure and HLA in healthy donors. Primers for the PCR totalled 60 Vbeta and 13 Jbeta. This table comes from immunoSEQ multiplex PCR, and its TCRdb copy is limited to in-frame clones, with some not included. Of 100,000 to 150,000 clones listed, about 78% are singletons. Sequenced: PBMCs. The receptors originated from a female donor in good health and CMV-seronegative.

The J gene is TRBJ2-7, the V gene TRBV2; 8 bases agree with TRBD1. CDR1 is SNHLY and CDR2 is FYNNEI in the germline V gene. The CDR3 has 14 amino acids. V was pared by 8 bases and J by 0 bases, with 6 bases of the junction left unmatched. Written as DNA, the CDR3 is TGTGCCAGCGAGGGGACAGGTGTCTCCTACGAGCAGTACTTC. This encodes CASEGTGVSYEQYF.

The chain joins TRBV25-1 to TRBJ2-7, with 9 bases lining up with TRBD1. Per germline, CDR1 MGHDK and CDR2 SYGVNS. Trimming removed 4 bases from V and 2 bases from J; junction bases left unmatched: 9. The length of the CDR3 is 16 residues. CDR3 amino acids: CASSVGFRDRAYEQYF. CDR3 coding DNA: TGTGCCAGCAGTGTCGGGTTTCGGGACAGGGCCTACGAGCAGTACTTC.

The chain recombines TRBV28 with TRBJ2-1; 10 bases fit TRBD1. This CDR3 is built from 13 residues. Losses at the gene ends were 8 bases for V and 7 bases for J; bases not matched to a gene: 5. The germline V gene has CDR1 MDHEN and CDR2 SYDVKM. CDR3 DNA: TGTGCCAGCGGACAGGGGGGATCGAATGAGCAGTTCTTC. Translating it yields CASGQGGSNEQFF.

The chain is built from TRBV19 and TRBJ1-5; TRBD1 might be the D (5 bases). V lost 8 bases, J lost 3 bases, and 17 bases lay in between. The length of the CDR3 is 15 residues. Germline CDR1 LNHDA, CDR2 SQIVND (reference sequence). This chain's CDR3 is CASSMTDRYNQPQHF. For the CDR3, the DNA is TGTGCCAGTTCCATGACCGACAGATACAATCAGCCCCAGCATTTT. The entire variable domain, with the rest obtained from reference TRBV19 and TRBJ1-5, is as follows: DGGITQSPKYLFRKEGQNVTLSCEQNLNHDAMYWYRQDPGQGLRLIYYSQIVNDFQKGDIAEGYSVSREKKESFPLTVTSAQKNPTAFYLCASSMTDRYNQPQHFGDGTRLSIL.

V is TRBV10-1 and J is TRBJ1-1; D unresolved. From germline, CDR1 is WNHNN and CDR2 SYGVQD (reference sequence). This CDR3 contains 14 residues. V shed 2 bases and J shed 0 bases, with 7 bases lying between them. CDR3 sequence: CASSEARLNTEAFF. The CDR3 DNA is TGCGCCAGCAGTGAGGCCAGATTGAACACTGAAGCTTTCTTT.

This chain uses TRBV7-9 with TRBJ1-6; tentative D call: TRBD1 (5 bases). Germline assignment: CDR1 SEHNR and CDR2 FQNEAQ (reference sequence). Trimming cost V 1 base and J 10 bases, with 14 bases left between them. This CDR3 has 15 residues. The CDR3 nucleotides are TGTGCCAGCAGCTTAGGCTTGGGTCAGGGATCACCCCTCCACTTT. This translates into CASSLGLGQGSPLHF.

This chain uses TRBV28 with TRBJ1-1; weak D call: TRBD1 (6 bases). CDR3 size: 14 residues. V was trimmed by 6 bases and J by 5 bases, leaving 16 bases between them. CDR1 and CDR2 (germline): MDHEN, SYDVKM. CDR3 in DNA: TGTGCCAGCAGGACTACAGGGATCAGGACTGAAGCTTTCTTT. This codes for CASRTTGIRTEAFF.

The genes are TRBV4-1 and TRBJ1-1; D gene unclear. Deletions cut 3 bases from V and 1 base from J, with 9 bases between. The CDR3 consists of 14 residues. CDR1 and CDR2 (germline): MGHRA, YSYEKL. In nucleotides, the CDR3 is TGCGCCAGCAGCCAGGCCCCAAAGAACACTGAAGCTTTCTTT. Protein product: CASSQAPKNTEAFF.

J is TRBJ1-2 and V is TRBV6-1; 10 bases are shared with TRBD1. The CDR3 has 14 amino acids. Germline V CDR1 and CDR2: MNHNS, SASEGT. V lost 8 bases to trimming and J lost 4 bases; unmatched junction nucleotides: 7. CDR3 sequence (DNA): TGTGCCAGCTCGGGACAGGGGACCAGCTATGGCTACACCTTC. This sequence encodes CASSGQGTSYGYTF.